These 32 T cell receptor beta chains originate from one sample sequenced in a study of T cells in Graves' hyperthyroidism and ophthalmopathy. The source material, RNA transcripts, was used to amplify TCR beta CDR3 regions. Primed by the HTBI set, a first-round RT-PCR was run on the TCR CDR3. One entry per CDR3 protein, called by TCRdb with MiXCR from the multiplex PCR reads. The sample includes more than 500,000 distinct CDR3 sequences, roughly 14% of them seen just once. What was sequenced was blood. The receptor source for this set is a woman between 40 and 50 years old with Graves' ophthalmopathy.

In its sample, this clonotype was seen many times. J is TRBJ1-2 and V is TRBV30; TRBD1 agrees at 7 bases. Germline V lookup: CDR1 GTSNPN, CDR2 SVGIG (reference sequence). The CDR3 covers 13 residues. With V trimmed by 2 bases and J by 5 bases, 5 bases remained unmatched. CDR3 sequence: CAWSLTGVYGYTF. The CDR3, as DNA: TGTGCCTGGAGTCTAACAGGGGTTTATGGCTACACCTTC.

This clonotype was counted ten times or more. The rearrangement links TRBV28 to TRBJ1-1; a possible D gene is TRBD1 (6 bases). Germline V CDR1 and CDR2: MDHEN, SYDVKM. V lost 3 bases and J 5 bases, leaving 13 bases between the germline ends. This CDR3 is 14 amino acids long. The CDR3 DNA follows: TGTGCCAGCAGTTTTACGGGGGGGCGAACTGAAGCTTTCTTT. Amino acids: CASSFTGGRTEAFF.

This clonotype appeared many times. The V and J genes are TRBV15 and TRBJ2-7; 9 bases match TRBD1. The V gene end was trimmed by 7 bases and the J gene end by 6 bases; junction bases not matched to a gene: 10. Germline CDR1 is LNHNV and CDR2 is YYDKDF (reference sequence). The CDR3 has 14 residues. The CDR3 coding sequence is TGTGCCACCACCTCCGGGACAGGGATTTCCGAGCAGTACTTC. Amino acids: CATTSGTGISEQYF. The variable domain in full, completed from reference TRBV15 and TRBJ2-7, reads DAMVIQNPRYQVTQFGKPVTLSCSQTLNHNVMYWYQQKSSQAPKLLFHYYDKDFNNEADTPDNFQSRRPNTSFCFLDIRSPGLGDTAMYLCATTSGTGISEQYFGPGTRLTVT.

This clonotype has just a few counts. CDR3 nucleotide sequence: TGTGCCAGCAGCTATACACAGAGAGGTTCGGGTGGCTACACCTTC. Translation: CASSYTQRGSGGYTF. The rearrangement links TRBV11-3 to TRBJ1-2; no definite D call. Trimming cost V 4 bases and J 7 bases, with 19 bases left between them. This CDR3 comprises 15 residues. Germline V gene sequence: CDR1 SGHNT, CDR2 YENEEA.

This clonotype was observed at least ten times. The chain is built from TRBV27 and TRBJ1-1, with D unclear. CDR3 length equals 10 residues. Germline CDR1 is MNHEY and CDR2 is SMNVEV (reference sequence). The CDR3: CAAGDTEAFF. CDR3 sequence (DNA): TGTGCTGCTGGAGACACTGAAGCTTTCTTT.

This clonotype came up many times. The V and J genes are TRBV12-3 or TRBV12-4 and TRBJ2-7; D unresolved. V was shortened by 2 bases and J by 1 base, with 12 bases between the two germline ends. The CDR3 consists of 15 residues. In nucleotides, the CDR3 is TGTGCCAGCAGTTTATTTGTAGCCGGGTCCTACGAGCAGTACTTC. Protein: CASSLFVAGSYEQYF.

This clonotype was seen at least ten times. The gene calls are TRBV28 and TRBJ1-5; unclear D gene. CDR3 length equals 11 residues. V lost 1 base and J 8 bases, leaving 3 bases between the germline ends. Germline assignment: CDR1 MDHEN and CDR2 SYDVKM. The CDR3 protein is CASSLLEPQHF. The CDR3 DNA follows: TGTGCCAGCAGTTTATTGGAGCCCCAGCATTTT.

Regarding this clonotype: The junction shows a germline mismatch at one end, possibly a read error. The CDR3 DNA reads as TGTGCCGGCAGTTTGGCCCAGAGCAATCAGCCCCAGCATTTT. Residues: CAGSLAQSNQPQHF. This rearrangement joins TRBV27 to TRBJ1-5; D gene uncertain. Per the germline V gene, CDR1 is MNHEY and CDR2 is SMNVEV (reference sequence). The CDR3 covers 14 residues.

This clonotype has a handful of counts. The V call is TRBV20-1, the J call TRBJ1-2; D gene uncertain. With 0 bases removed from V and 8 bases from J, the gap between germline ends came to 16 bases. Germline V gene lookup returns CDR1 DFQATT and CDR2 SNEGSKA (reference sequence). The CDR3 contains 14 residues. The CDR3 protein is CSAREEGVISGYTF. The DNA of the CDR3 is TGCAGTGCTAGAGAGGAAGGAGTTATAAGCGGCTACACCTTC.

About this clonotype: One end of the junction is discordant with germline, which a read error may explain. The chain links TRBV12-3 or TRBV12-4 to TRBJ1-2; maybe TRBD1 (6 bases). This CDR3 spans 14 amino acids. CDR3 loop: CASSLAGAYYGYTF. The CDR3 coding sequence is TGTGCCAGCAGCTTAGCAGGGGCCTACTATGGCTACACCTTC.

This clonotype was observed at least ten times. The gene calls are TRBV2 and TRBJ2-7; D gene ambiguous. This CDR3 comprises 13 residues. Germline CDR1 is SNHLY and CDR2 is FYNNEI. V lost 3 bases and J lost 4, with 10 bases in between. As DNA, the CDR3 is TGTGCCAGCAGTGACCCCCCCCAGTACGAGCAGTACTTC. This sequence encodes CASSDPPQYEQYF.

Of note for this clonotype: One junction end disagrees with the germline gene, perhaps due to a read error. The chain recombines TRBV29-1 with TRBJ2-2; D ambiguous. This CDR3 has 13 amino acids. Germline loops: CDR1 SQVTM, CDR2 ANQGSEA. CDR3 coding DNA: TGCAGCGTTACCATCCTTGGCACCGAGGAGCTGTTTTTT. Protein: CSVTILGTEELFF.

This clonotype has a count of ten or more. V is TRBV6-5 and J is TRBJ2-5; 9 nucleotides match TRBD2. This CDR3 contains 17 residues. Trimming removed 2 bases from V and 7 bases from J; junction bases left unmatched: 14. Germline loops: CDR1 MNHEY, CDR2 SVGAGI. The CDR3 bases are TGTGCCAGCAGTTACCCGCTAGCGGGAAAAACGGGGGGGACCCAGTACTTC. This encodes CASSYPLAGKTGGTQYF.

The chain uses TRBV29-1 and TRBJ2-5; D gene uncertain. Germline lookup yields CDR1 SQVTM and CDR2 ANQGSEA. Trimming removed 0 bases at V and 3 bases at J, with 5 bases between. The CDR3 sequence is 12 residues long. The CDR3 nucleotides are TGCAGCGTTGAAGATCTTAAAGAGACCCAGTACTTC. This codes for CSVEDLKETQYF.

This clonotype was seen ten or more times. V and J are TRBV19 and TRBJ2-7; 9 bases line up with TRBD2. This CDR3 comprises 14 residues. Trimming took 9 bases from V and 4 from J; bases not matched to a gene: 10. Looked up from germline, CDR1 is LNHDA and CDR2 is SQIVND (reference sequence). The CDR3 DNA reads as TGTGCCAGCAGGTCCGGCGGGAGGGGGTACGAGCAGTACTTC. It translates to CASRSGGRGYEQYF.

This clonotype has ten or more counts. The J gene is TRBJ2-4, the V gene TRBV2, with D perhaps TRBD1 (5 bases). Germline V lookup: CDR1 SNHLY, CDR2 FYNNEI. CDR3 length: 16 residues. Trimming removed 4 bases from V and 0 bases from J, with 13 bases in between. The CDR3 region has the DNA TGTGCCAGCAGTGGGCCGCAGGGATTAGCCAAAAACATTCAGTACTTC. Protein: CASSGPQGLAKNIQYF.

The chain links TRBV5-1 to TRBJ2-1, with 9 bases that match TRBD2. The CDR3 consists of 16 residues. The ends lost 0 bases at V and 4 bases at J; junction bases unmatched: 5. CDR1 is SGHRS, CDR2 YFSETQ, per germline. The CDR3 region is CASSLAPAGGYNEQFF. The CDR3, as DNA: TGCGCCAGCAGCTTGGCCCCAGCGGGAGGATACAATGAGCAGTTCTTC.

Ten or more counts support this clonotype. V is TRBV15 and J is TRBJ2-5; D possibly matches TRBD1 or TRBD2 (5 bases each). V gave up 4 bases and J gave up 1 base, with 10 bases separating them. Germline CDR1 LNHNV, CDR2 YYDKDF (reference sequence). This CDR3 spans 14 amino acids. The CDR3 sequence is CATSTMGVQETQYF. The CDR3 DNA reads TGTGCCACCAGCACCATGGGGGTCCAAGAGACCCAGTACTTC.

The table lists this clonotype with many counts. CDR3 in DNA: TGTGCCAGCAGTCCCGGAGAGGGCCATCGCGAGCAGTACTTC. Translated: CASSPGEGHREQYF. The genes are TRBV6-2 or TRBV6-3 and TRBJ2-7; TRBD2 is a possible D gene (5 bases). With 5 bases removed from V and 6 bases from J, the gap between germline ends came to 17 bases. Germline V gene sequence: CDR1 MNHEY, CDR2 SVGEGT. CDR3 length: 14 amino acids.

This clonotype was recorded at least ten times. This chain uses TRBV20-1 with TRBJ2-7; 11 bases are a match to TRBD2. This CDR3 has 14 amino acids. J lost 3 bases, V lost 3 bases, and 4 bases had no gene match. The germline CDR1 and CDR2 sequences are DFQATT and SNEGSKA (reference sequence). CDR3 in amino acids: CSASHSGRGYEQYF. CDR3 DNA: TGCAGTGCTAGTCATAGCGGGAGGGGCTACGAGCAGTACTTC.

V usage is TRBV4-1 and J usage is TRBJ1-1; no clear D. This CDR3 has 14 amino acids. The ends were cut back, 1 base at V and 5 bases at J, with 11 bases in the middle. Germline lookup yields CDR1 MGHRA and CDR2 YSYEKL. The DNA for the CDR3 is TGCGCCAGCAGCCAAGTCTTTTCGGTTACTGAAGCTTTCTTT. It encodes CASSQVFSVTEAFF.

This clonotype was observed at least ten times. The V gene is TRBV6-5, the J gene TRBJ1-2; maybe TRBD1 (6 bases). CDR3 length: 15 residues. CDR1 is MNHEY, CDR2 SVGAGI, per germline. The V gene lost 2 bases and the J gene lost 4 bases, with 14 bases spanning the gap. CDR3 protein: CASSYGAGGVYGYTF. CDR3 bases: TGTGCCAGCAGTTACGGCGCCGGGGGCGTCTATGGCTACACCTTC.

This chain joins TRBV12-3 or TRBV12-4 and TRBJ2-3; 9 bases match TRBD2. The V and J ends lost 3 bases and 5 bases, in that order; junction bases with no gene match: 6. This CDR3 has 15 residues. The CDR3 spells CASSFRLAEKDTQYF. CDR3 bases: TGTGCCAGCAGTTTTCGACTAGCGGAAAAAGATACGCAGTATTTT.

To note about this clonotype: This may stem from a read error, because a much larger clone lies one nucleotide away. The V and J genes are TRBV20-1 and TRBJ2-5, with D unclear. The CDR3 spans 15 residues. V gave up 3 bases and J gave up 5 bases, with 19 bases separating them. In germline, CDR1 is DFQATT, CDR2 SNEGSKA (reference sequence). The CDR3 DNA reads as TGCAGTGCTAGGCCCTCTGTAGTAGTAAGTGAGACCCAGTACTTC. Residues: CSARPSVVVSETQYF.

This clonotype was counted many times. One end of the junction fails to match germline, which may point to a read error. J is TRBJ2-7 and V is TRBV28; possibly TRBD1 for D (6 bases). The germline V gene encodes CDR1 MDHEN and CDR2 SYDVKM. The CDR3 has 14 residues. This CDR3 reads CASEPPRGMSLMAF. The DNA for the CDR3 is TGTGCCAGCGAGCCGCCTAGGGGGATGTCTCTTATGGCGTTC.

This clonotype was observed many times. The chain is built from TRBV12-3 or TRBV12-4 and TRBJ2-5; TRBD1 matches at 8 bases. The CDR3 totals 15 residues. With 6 bases clipped from V and 4 bases from J, the junction kept 10 bases outside the gene matches. CDR3 residues: CASSKYRGDGETQYF. The CDR3 DNA reads TGTGCCAGCAGCAAATACAGGGGGGACGGAGAGACCCAGTACTTC.

This clonotype was recorded many times. The V call is TRBV6-2 or TRBV6-3, the J call TRBJ2-7; 9 nucleotides align to TRBD2. There are 18 residues in the CDR3. The junction had 16 bases not matched to a gene; V was cut back by 2 bases and J by 5 bases. CDR1 MNHEY and CDR2 SVGEGT come from the germline V gene. CDR3 protein: CASSYRVSGRERLDEQYF. The DNA of the CDR3 is TGTGCCAGCAGTTACCGGGTTAGCGGGAGAGAACGTTTGGACGAGCAGTACTTC.

The table lists this clonotype with many counts. The chain is built from TRBV28 and TRBJ1-1, with D possibly being TRBD1 (5 bases). Trimming pared 3 bases from V and 3 bases from J, leaving 11 bases between. The CDR3 is 14 amino acids. The germline gives CDR1 MDHEN, CDR2 SYDVKM. CDR3 protein: CASSFRGGYTEAFF. In DNA form, the CDR3 reads TGTGCCAGCAGTTTTAGGGGCGGGTACACTGAAGCTTTCTTT.

This clonotype was detected ten times or more. The rearrangement joins TRBV28 to TRBJ1-1; D is unresolved. The germline gives CDR1 MDHEN, CDR2 SYDVKM. V lost 6 bases to trimming and J lost 1 base, with 9 bases between them. The CDR3 contains 13 residues. Written as DNA, the CDR3 is TGTGCCAGCAGCACCCGATCGAACACTGAAGCTTTCTTT. It is translated as CASSTRSNTEAFF.

This clonotype occurred many times. This chain uses TRBV6-2 or TRBV6-3 with TRBJ2-3, with D uncertain. Germline V gene sequence: CDR1 MNHEY, CDR2 SVGEGT. CDR3 length: 13 residues. Trimming shortened V by 8 bases and J by 4 bases, and 13 bases separated the two germline ends. The CDR3 loop is CASARSTSDTQYF. The CDR3 bases are TGTGCCAGCGCTCGTTCGACATCAGATACGCAGTATTTT.

This clonotype has at least ten counts. This chain connects TRBV28 to TRBJ2-5; TRBD1 agrees at 9 bases. CDR1 MDHEN and CDR2 SYDVKM come from the germline V gene. The junction had 14 bases not matched to a gene; V was cut back by 5 bases and J by 7 bases. This CDR3 contains 16 residues. The DNA of the CDR3 is TGTGCCAGCAGTCAACTAGGGACAGGGCAACCGGGGACCCAGTACTTC. It yields the protein CASSQLGTGQPGTQYF.

In this sample, this clonotype turned up many times. The chain combines TRBV6-1 with TRBJ1-2; 8 bases align to TRBD1. The CDR3 sequence is 14 residues long. Germline trimming cut 7 bases from V and 4 bases from J; bases unmatched to any gene: 8. Germline V CDR1 and CDR2: MNHNS, SASEGT. The CDR3 nucleotides are TGTGCCAGCATCCGACAGGGGACCATCTATGGCTACACCTTC. It translates to CASIRQGTIYGYTF.